This passage covers 20 T cell receptor beta chains from one sample sequenced in a study of blood T cells in healthy people across ages (dated by TCRdb to between 2014 and 2017). Libraries were prepared through 5' RACE. TCRdb shows the sequencer as Illumina HiSeq 2500. A second 7 to 11 cycle PCR used a sample-barcoded 5' primer and a J-beta primer mix. TCRdb reprocessing: public reads trimmed at Q25 with fastp, clones called with MiXCR, in-frame beta chains kept. When rows share a CDR3 protein, they turn into one entry using the most common DNA and genes. For this sample there are 1.5 million to 2 million distinct CDR3 sequences; 28% appear just once. Roughly 8.2% of the sample goes to the ten largest clones. Material: blood. Every receptor here comes from a woman in her 30s in good health.

At least ten counts were recorded for this clonotype. The chain carries TRBV9 and TRBJ2-7, with D possibly being TRBD2 (5 bases). Germline assignment: CDR1 SGDLS and CDR2 YYNGEE. The CDR3 contains 14 residues. V was trimmed by 4 bases and J by 2 bases, leaving 13 bases between them. The CDR3 reads CASSPREGPYEQYF. For the CDR3, the DNA is TGTGCCAGCAGCCCACGAGAGGGTCCCTACGAGCAGTACTTC.

The chain combines TRBV12-3 or TRBV12-4 with TRBJ1-2; 7 nucleotides align to TRBD1. The CDR3 length is 15 residues. The J segment lost 8 bases and the V segment lost 4 bases, leaving 13 bases of the junction unmatched. The chain's CDR3 is CASSSDRIREGGYTF. The CDR3 DNA reads TGTGCCAGCAGTTCGGACAGGATTAGGGAGGGAGGCTACACCTTC.

This clonotype was detected only a few times. A much bigger clone sits one base away, suggesting this may be a read error. The chain couples TRBV7-2 to TRBJ1-2; D not certain. This CDR3 has 11 amino acids. Germline V CDR1 and CDR2: SGHTA, FQGNSA. V was cut by 2 bases and J by 7 bases, with 5 bases left in between. DNA of the CDR3: TGTGCCAGCAGCTTATTGGCTGGCTACACCTTC. Protein: CASSLLAGYTF.

The chain has TRBV6-5 and TRBJ1-2; D may be TRBD1 (5 bases). Trimming removed 2 bases from V and 6 bases from J, with 13 bases in between. Germline V CDR1 and CDR2: MNHEY, SVGAGI. CDR3 length: 14 residues. The CDR3 loop reads CASSYAGTSHGYTF. CDR3 DNA sequence: TGTGCCAGCAGTTACGCAGGGACCAGCCATGGCTACACCTTC.

The V call is TRBV12-3 or TRBV12-4, the J call TRBJ2-1; TRBD2 agrees at 9 bases. This CDR3 is built from 16 residues. The trim removed 1 base at V and 8 bases at J, leaving 9 bases unmatched. CDR3 nucleotides: TGTGCCAGCAGTTTAGAGGCGGGAGGGCCTAGGGATGAGCAGTTCTTC. Protein: CASSLEAGGPRDEQFF.

This clonotype was observed a handful of times. The V gene is TRBV5-1, the J gene TRBJ2-1; 9 nucleotides align to TRBD1. The CDR3 has 14 residues. The ends lost 4 bases at V and 8 bases at J; junction bases unmatched: 7. CDR1 and CDR2 from the germline V gene are SGHRS and YFSETQ. CDR3 protein: CASSPQGAVDEQFF. CDR3 sequence (DNA): TGCGCCAGCAGCCCACAGGGGGCGGTGGATGAGCAGTTCTTC.

Only a few counts were recorded for this clonotype. V is TRBV20-1 and J is TRBJ2-1; a possible D gene is TRBD2 (5 bases). V gave up 0 bases and J gave up 4 bases, with 10 bases separating them. This CDR3 is built from 14 residues. CDR1 and CDR2 (germline): DFQATT, SNEGSKA (reference sequence). The chain's CDR3 is CSARDWQRYNEQFF. DNA of the CDR3: TGCAGTGCTAGAGATTGGCAGCGGTACAATGAGCAGTTCTTC.

This clonotype has at least ten counts. The chain couples TRBV7-9 to TRBJ1-2; no firm D call. This CDR3 is built from 14 residues. CDR1 and CDR2 (germline): SEHNR, FQNEAQ (reference sequence). V was pared by 2 bases and J by 2 bases, with 9 bases between. CDR3 amino acids: CASSLLWANYGYTF. The CDR3 bases are TGTGCCAGCAGCTTACTCTGGGCGAACTATGGCTACACCTTC. Based on the CDR3 plus reference TRBV7-9 and TRBJ1-2, the full variable domain is DTGVSQNPRHKITKRGQNVTFRCDPISEHNRLYWYRQTLGQGPEFLTYFQNEAQLEKSRLLSDRFSAERPKGSFSTLEIQRTEQGDSAMYLCASSLLWANYGYTFGSGTRLTVV.

This clonotype was picked up a small number of times. V gene TRBV7-2 combines with J gene TRBJ2-7; possibly TRBD1 or TRBD2 for D (5 bases each). The CDR3 runs 14 residues. CDR1 and CDR2 (germline): SGHTA, FQGNSA. V was pared by 5 bases and J by 6 bases, with 17 bases between. CDR3 in DNA: TGTGCCAGCAGCGGGTCACGGGACCTCCCCGAGCAGTACTTC. Translation: CASSGSRDLPEQYF.

This clonotype was observed at least ten times. The chain links TRBV9 to TRBJ2-7; D is perhaps TRBD1 (5 bases). The CDR3 consists of 15 residues. Germline CDR1 is SGDLS and CDR2 is YYNGEE. V was shortened by 0 bases and J by 4 bases, with 14 bases between the two germline ends. CDR3 DNA sequence: TGTGCCAGCAGCGTAGGGTCAGGGTCAGCTTACGAGCAGTACTTC. Protein sequence: CASSVGSGSAYEQYF.

This clonotype was counted only a few times. The chain is built from TRBV6-1 and TRBJ1-2; D gene uncertain. This CDR3 is 12 amino acids long. V was pared by 5 bases and J by 9 bases, with 13 bases between. Per germline, CDR1 MNHNS and CDR2 SASEGT. As DNA, the CDR3 is TGTGCCAGCAGTAATGGGCCGGAAAGCTACACCTTC. Translating gives CASSNGPESYTF.

The rearrangement links TRBV7-6 to TRBJ1-5; tentatively, D is TRBD1 (5 bases). The CDR3 runs to 15 residues. The germline V gene has CDR1 SGHVS and CDR2 FNYEAQ. Trimming took off 5 bases at V and 4 bases at J, with 15 bases between the two ends. DNA of the CDR3: TGTGCCAGCAGCCTCAGTCCCGGGACGAATCAGCCCCAGCATTTT. This encodes CASSLSPGTNQPQHF. Complete variable domain (other parts from reference TRBV7-6 and TRBJ1-5): GAGVSQSPRYKVTKRGQDVALRCDPISGHVSLYWYRQALGQGPEFLTYFNYEAQQDKSGLPNDRFSAERPEGSISTLTIQRTEQRDSAMYRCASSLSPGTNQPQHFGDGTRLSIL.

The chain combines TRBV29-1 with TRBJ1-1; weak D call: TRBD1 (5 bases). Germline CDR1 SQVTM, CDR2 ANQGSEA. The CDR3 contains 14 residues. The V and J ends lost 8 bases and 5 bases respectively, with 21 bases between them. The CDR3 coding sequence is TGCAGCTCATTGAAGGGGAACAGGATGACTGAAGCTTTCTTT. This gives the protein CSSLKGNRMTEAFF.

In this sample, this clonotype turned up a few times. This rearrangement joins TRBV20-1 to TRBJ2-7; D possibly corresponds to TRBD2 (5 bases). Germline CDR1 is DFQATT and CDR2 is SNEGSKA (reference sequence). The CDR3 covers 11 residues. Deletions cut 7 bases from V and 5 bases from J, with 12 bases between. For the CDR3, the DNA is TGCAGTGTTATTAGCGTGAACGAGCAGTACTTC. Protein sequence: CSVISVNEQYF.

With regard to this clonotype: A much larger clonotype is one base distant, so this may be a read error. The chain employs TRBV9 and TRBJ2-5, with TRBD2 matching 8 bases. The germline gives CDR1 SGDLS, CDR2 YYNGEE. The CDR3 extends over 15 amino acids. The CDR3 DNA follows: TGTGCCAGCAACGTAGGGCTAGCGGGCCCAGAGACCCAGTACTTC. The encoded protein is CASNVGLAGPETQYF.

The chain combines TRBV12-3 or TRBV12-4 with TRBJ1-2; TRBD1 agrees at 7 bases. Germline trimming cut 6 bases from V and 5 bases from J; bases unmatched to any gene: 6. This CDR3 has 13 residues. CDR3 amino acids: CASREGQLYGYTF. In DNA, the CDR3 is TGTGCCAGCAGAGAGGGACAGTTATATGGCTACACCTTC.

This clonotype was seen once. The chain carries TRBV5-6 and TRBJ2-3, with no clear D. Trimming left V 2 bases short and J 10 bases short, with 14 bases between. Per germline, CDR1 SGHDT and CDR2 YYEEEE. The CDR3 covers 13 residues. CDR3 bases: TGTGCCAGCAGCTTAGTTGGAGATGGCGCGCAGTATTTT. Protein product: CASSLVGDGAQYF.

Remarks on this clonotype: The germline gene is not matched at one end of the junction; a read error may be the cause. V and J are TRBV29-1 and TRBJ2-1; 7 nucleotides agree with TRBD1. The CDR3 runs to 17 residues. The germline V gene has CDR1 SQVTM and CDR2 ANQGSEA. CDR3 residues: CSVTGTAKLGPHNGQFF. CDR3 DNA sequence: TGCAGCGTTACCGGGACAGCTAAATTGGGGCCTCACAATGGGCAGTTCTTC.

V gene TRBV5-1 combines with J gene TRBJ2-1, with 8 bases fitting TRBD2. Looked up from germline, CDR1 is SGHRS and CDR2 is YFSETQ. CDR3 length: 14 amino acids. After removal of 8 bases from V and 0 bases from J, the junction contained 4 bases not matched to a gene. For the CDR3, the DNA is TGCGCCAGTAAGCGGGGGAGCTCCTACAATGAGCAGTTCTTC. This codes for CASKRGSSYNEQFF.

The CDR3 DNA follows: TGTGCCAGCAGCCTTTTTTTATGGGAAGGCGGGGAGCTGTTTTTT. Translating gives CASSLFLWEGGELFF. The J gene is TRBJ2-2, the V gene TRBV2; D gene unclear. Germline V gene data show CDR1 as SNHLY and CDR2 as FYNNEI. V lost 6 bases and J lost 7, with 18 bases in between. This CDR3 has 15 residues. Variable domain in full (rest from reference TRBV2 and TRBJ2-2): EPEVTQTPSHQVTQMGQEVILRCVPISNHLYFYWYRQILGQKVEFLVSFYNNEISEKSEIFDDQFSVERPDGSNFTLKIRSTKLEDSAMYFCASSLFLWEGGELFFGEGSRLTVL.